The T cell receptor beta chain described here comes from a study of T cells in women clearing cervical HPV infection. Details on this clone: Its antigen remains unidentified. The observed sequence ends 3 residues before the CDR3 terminus, with the missing tail filled in from the germline J gene.

This CDR3 has 15 amino acids. CDR1 is DFQATT, CDR2 SNEGSKA, per germline (reference sequence). Trimming shortened V by 3 bases and J by 2 bases, and 15 bases separated the two germline ends. The study, taken as a whole, reports: Effector/memory and HPV-specific T cells were not isolated, and association timing is unknown. Repertoire richness, not evenness, was significantly elevated in CIN3+ cases versus controls.

Profiling relied on immunoSEQ multiplex PCR, and the TCRdb table lists in-frame clones only, not all of them. The ten most abundant clones cover around 3.5% of a sample with over 30,000 clones. The sample was blood buffy coat. The receptor was derived from a woman aged 18 to 75 with a cervical HPV16 infection that either progressed to CIN3+ or cleared (not recorded which). This rearrangement joins TRBV20-1 to TRBJ2-3, with a tentative D call TRBD1 (5 bases). CDR3 residues: CSASIDSRLTDTQYF. The DNA read from the CDR3 is TGCAGTGCTAGCATAGACAGCCGACTCACAGATACG.